This T cell receptor (beta chain) was recorded in a study of T cells after yellow fever vaccination. TCRdb ran MiXCR on the 5' RACE reads and lists one entry per CDR3 protein. The sample has about 260,000 distinct CDR3 sequences, 13% seen once. Broader study findings: The study re-detected most primary-vaccination clones after the booster (about 96% CD4, 88% CD8). Across the CD4 and CD8 compartments, a small share of clonotypes was present in both.

The CDR3 contains 17 residues. The V segment lost 4 bases and the J segment 4 bases; nucleotides outside the gene matches: 8. Germline-derived CDR1 and CDR2 are SGHRS and YFSETQ. As concerns this clonotype: The target antigen is unknown.

Here the sequenced sample was CD4+ T cells sorted from PBMCs, taken 45 days after the yellow fever booster vaccination. This TCR derives from a man aged 25 to 40 who received the YFV17D yellow fever vaccine. The rearrangement links TRBV5-1 to TRBJ2-3; TRBD2 aligns across 14 bases. The CDR3, as DNA: TGCGCCAGCAGCGGCTTTCCGGGACTAGCGGGAGCAGATACGCAGTATTTT. Translation: CASSGFPGLAGADTQYF.